This T cell receptor (beta chain) was sequenced for a study of blood T cell repertoires in COVID-19. Study-level information: The study drew acute and convalescent COVID-19 samples from the United States, Italy and Spain. T cells, B-cell-depleted T cells, or PBMCs supplied cDNA or gDNA.

Authors' methods: Amplifying reference gene primers gave estimates of nucleated cell counts. Some clones are missing from TCRdb's copy, which holds only in-frame ones; the method was immunoSEQ multiplex PCR. V and J calls and clone size are copied from that table; D and trimming were computed from the DNA. The data contain fewer than 200,000 clones, around four fifths of them singletons. The J segment lost 3 bases and the V segment lost 3 bases, leaving 9 bases of the junction unmatched. This CDR3 is 18 amino acids long. The germline CDR1 and CDR2 sequences are SGHVS and FQNEAQ. The chain combines TRBV7-8 with TRBJ2-1, with 12 bases fitting TRBD2. Sequencing was performed on peripheral blood. The sequence came from a woman between 65 and 79 years old who had recovered from COVID-19. The CDR3 region is CASSFPSGRAFLYNEQFF. Written as DNA, the CDR3 is TGTGCCAGCAGCTTCCCTAGCGGGAGGGCCTTTCTCTACAATGAGCAGTTCTTC.